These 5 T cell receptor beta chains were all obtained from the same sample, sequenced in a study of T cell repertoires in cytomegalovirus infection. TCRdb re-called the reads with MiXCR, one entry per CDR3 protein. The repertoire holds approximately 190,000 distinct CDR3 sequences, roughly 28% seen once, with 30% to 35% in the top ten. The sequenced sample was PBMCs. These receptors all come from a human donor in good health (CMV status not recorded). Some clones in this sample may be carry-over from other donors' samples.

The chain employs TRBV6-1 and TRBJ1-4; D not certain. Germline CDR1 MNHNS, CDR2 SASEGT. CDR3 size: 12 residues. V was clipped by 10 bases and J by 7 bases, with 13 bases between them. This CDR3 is CATGVVSEKLFF. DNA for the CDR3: TGTGCCACCGGGGTAGTCAGTGAAAAACTGTTTTTT.

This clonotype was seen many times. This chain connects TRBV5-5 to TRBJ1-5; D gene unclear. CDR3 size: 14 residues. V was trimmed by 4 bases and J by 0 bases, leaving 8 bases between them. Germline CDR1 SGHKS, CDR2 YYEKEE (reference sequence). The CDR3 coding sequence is TGTGCCAGCAGCCCGGTCTCTAGCAATCAGCCCCAGCATTTT. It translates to CASSPVSSNQPQHF.

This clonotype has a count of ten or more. The CDR3: CASSEAAGQGAGANVLTF. The CDR3 nucleotides read TGTGCCAGCAGTGAAGCTGCGGGACAGGGAGCTGGGGCCAACGTCCTGACTTTC. The V call is TRBV6-1, the J call TRBJ2-6; 9 nucleotides align to TRBD1. From germline, CDR1 is MNHNS and CDR2 SASEGT. This CDR3 contains 18 residues. V trimming: 0 bases; J trimming: 2 bases; junction bases outside the gene matches: 5.

CDR3 DNA sequence: TGTGCCAGCAGCCAAGCAACTCCCGGGACGAGCAAAGAGACCCAGTACTTC. It codes for CASSQATPGTSKETQYF. The chain links TRBV6-6 to TRBJ2-5; D possibly uses TRBD1 or TRBD2 (5 bases each). Germline CDR1 reads MNHNY; CDR2 reads SVGAGI (reference sequence). CDR3 length: 17 amino acids. Trimming removed 6 bases at V and 3 bases at J, with 23 bases between.

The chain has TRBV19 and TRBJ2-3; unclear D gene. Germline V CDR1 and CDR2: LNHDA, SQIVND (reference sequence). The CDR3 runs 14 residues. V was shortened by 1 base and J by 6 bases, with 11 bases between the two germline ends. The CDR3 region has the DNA TGTGCCAGTAGTATAGGATCAAGGTCGGATACGCAGTATTTT. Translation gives CASSIGSRSDTQYF.